The next 28 T cell receptor beta chains were all read from a single sample in a study of early T cells in non-severe SARS-CoV-2 infection. MiXCR, run by TCRdb on the 5' RACE reads, gives a single entry per CDR3 protein. The sample holds fewer than 55,000 distinct CDR3 sequences, roughly 4.2% seen once. Sequenced sample: whole blood. The receptors stem from an adult who was a healthcare worker with PCR-confirmed SARS-CoV-2 infection or an uninfected control (not recorded which).

V gene TRBV20-1 combines with J gene TRBJ2-1; 8 bases line up with TRBD2. J lost 6 bases, V lost 6 bases, and 16 bases had no gene match. The CDR3 loop spans 16 amino acids. Germline-derived CDR1 and CDR2 are DFQATT and SNEGSKA (reference sequence). CDR3 DNA: TGCAGTGCCAGGAATAGGGGAGGCGGGAGGCGCAATGAGCAGTTCTTC. Protein sequence: CSARNRGGGRRNEQFF.

This clonotype has a count of ten or more. This chain links TRBV11-2 with TRBJ2-1; maybe TRBD2 (7 bases). The germline gives CDR1 SGHAT, CDR2 FQNNGV. The length of the CDR3 is 16 residues. V lost 5 bases to trimming and J lost 8 bases, with 22 bases between them. Here the CDR3 DNA reads TGTGCCAGCAGCACCCAGGGAGGGGGGCGTATGGATGAGCAGTTCTTC. It codes for CASSTQGGGRMDEQFF.

The chain links TRBV5-1 to TRBJ2-2, with TRBD2 identical over 15 bases. Germline V gene data show CDR1 as SGHRS and CDR2 as YFSETQ. The ends lost 2 bases at V and 4 bases at J; junction bases unmatched: 3. There are 17 residues in the CDR3. The CDR3, as DNA: TGCGCCAGCAGCTTACCGGGACTAGCGGGAGGCACCGGGGAGCTGTTTTTT. Its protein product is CASSLPGLAGGTGELFF. Complete variable domain (other parts from reference TRBV5-1 and TRBJ2-2): KAGVTQTPRYLIKTRGQQVTLSCSPISGHRSVSWYQQTPGQGLQFLFEYFSETQRNKGNFPGRFSGRQFSNSRSEMNVSTLELGDSALYLCASSLPGLAGGTGELFFGEGSRLTVL.

The table lists this clonotype with many counts. The J gene is TRBJ2-5, the V gene TRBV29-1; TRBD1 matches 8 bases. CDR1 is SQVTM, CDR2 ANQGSEA, per germline. After removal of 5 bases from V and 1 base from J, the junction contained 3 bases not matched to a gene. The CDR3 runs 13 residues. The CDR3 DNA is TGCAGCGTTCAGACAGGGGTCCAAGAGACCCAGTACTTC. Translating it yields CSVQTGVQETQYF.

The chain employs TRBV5-1 and TRBJ2-1; 9 positions agree with TRBD2. CDR3 size: 15 residues. V shed 1 base, J shed 6 bases, and the junction held 5 bases outside the gene matches. Germline V gene lookup returns CDR1 SGHRS and CDR2 YFSETQ. The CDR3 coding sequence is TGCGCCAGCAGCTTGACAGCGGGAGGCCTCAATGAGCAGTTCTTC. It translates to CASSLTAGGLNEQFF.

This clonotype has only a few counts. The rearrangement links TRBV12-3 or TRBV12-4 to TRBJ2-3, with 7 positions matching TRBD1. With V trimmed by 4 bases and J by 1 base, 2 bases remained unmatched. This CDR3 contains 14 residues. Here the CDR3 reads CASSSGQGTDTQYF. In DNA, the CDR3 is TGTGCCAGCAGTTCCGGACAGGGCACAGATACGCAGTATTTT.

This clonotype was detected many times. The rearrangement uses TRBV30 and TRBJ1-2, with D maybe TRBD1 (5 bases). CDR3 length: 13 residues. Trimming removed 2 bases from V and 6 bases from J, with 13 bases in between. Germline V CDR1 and CDR2: GTSNPN, SVGIG (reference sequence). Here the CDR3 DNA reads TGTGCCTGGAGTCAGCTGGGGGTAAATGGCTACACCTTC. It encodes CAWSQLGVNGYTF.

The DNA for the CDR3 is TGTGCCATCAGGGACTTCCACACTGAAGCTTTCTTT. Its translation: CAIRDFHTEAFF. This chain uses TRBV10-3 with TRBJ1-1; D gene unclear. V was cut by 6 bases and J by 3 bases, with 8 bases left in between. Germline assignment: CDR1 ENHRY and CDR2 SYGVKD. The CDR3 spans 12 residues.

At least ten counts were recorded for this clonotype. The chain links TRBV2 to TRBJ1-1, with 7 bases matching TRBD1. V shed 5 bases, J shed 4 bases, and the junction held 1 base outside the gene matches. Germline lookup yields CDR1 SNHLY and CDR2 FYNNEI. The CDR3 is 12 amino acids. In DNA form, the CDR3 reads TGTGCCAGCAGTAACAGGGGCACTGAAGCTTTCTTT. Translated, it gives CASSNRGTEAFF.

This clonotype was observed at least ten times. The genes are TRBV5-1 and TRBJ1-1; no definite D call. V lost 3 bases and J 11 bases, leaving 17 bases between the germline ends. CDR1 and CDR2 from the germline V gene are SGHRS and YFSETQ. The CDR3 is 13 residues long. CDR3 residues: CASSWTGREMAFF. The CDR3, as DNA: TGCGCCAGCAGCTGGACGGGTCGGGAGATGGCTTTCTTT.

The rearrangement uses TRBV29-1 and TRBJ1-2, with unresolved D. The CDR3 has 13 residues. Trimming pared 3 bases from V and 2 bases from J, leaving 10 bases between. Germline CDR1 reads SQVTM; CDR2 reads ANQGSEA. The CDR3 DNA reads TGCAGCGTTGACTCATACAGAAACTATGGCTACACCTTC. This sequence encodes CSVDSYRNYGYTF.

This clonotype was seen ten or more times. V usage is TRBV29-1 and J usage is TRBJ2-7, with 8 bases aligning to TRBD2. The V gene end was trimmed by 4 bases and the J gene end by 2 bases; junction bases not matched to a gene: 7. This CDR3 is 14 amino acids long. Germline V gene data show CDR1 as SQVTM and CDR2 as ANQGSEA. CDR3 DNA sequence: TGCAGCGTTGGGGTAGCGGGATCTGCCTACGAGCAGTACTTC. It translates to CSVGVAGSAYEQYF.

This clonotype came up many times. The chain's CDR3 is CASSQVVSNEQFF. For the CDR3, the DNA is TGTGCCAGCAGCCAAGTTGTGTCCAATGAGCAGTTCTTC. The rearrangement uses TRBV3-1 and TRBJ2-1; D is unclear. Deletions cut 1 base from V and 6 bases from J, with 7 bases between. CDR1 LGHDT and CDR2 YNNKEL come from the germline V gene (reference sequence). The CDR3 totals 13 residues.

This clonotype occurred many times. This chain connects TRBV24-1 to TRBJ2-6, with 8 bases lining up with TRBD1. The CDR3 totals 16 residues. The junction had 6 bases not matched to a gene; V was cut back by 3 bases and J by 6 bases. Germline values: CDR1 KGHDR, CDR2 SFDVKD. The CDR3 protein is CATSDGGQGEANVLTF. CDR3 coding DNA: TGTGCCACCAGTGATGGCGGACAGGGAGAGGCCAACGTCCTGACTTTC.

This clonotype appeared many times. The chain links TRBV29-1 to TRBJ2-7; D not resolved. The germline V and J ends were trimmed by 1 base and 1 base, with 14 bases remaining between them. The CDR3 loop spans 15 amino acids. Germline values: CDR1 SQVTM, CDR2 ANQGSEA. The CDR3 bases are TGCAGCGTTGAAGGAGGCGAAAAGGGTTCCTACGAGCAGTACTTC. Translating gives CSVEGGEKGSYEQYF.

This clonotype appeared many times. This chain joins TRBV6-5 and TRBJ1-5; D is ambiguous. The CDR3 has 13 residues. Germline CDR1 MNHEY, CDR2 SVGAGI. V was clipped by 7 bases and J by 3 bases, with 10 bases between them. CDR3 sequence: CASKDGFNQPQHF. The CDR3 nucleotides are TGTGCCAGCAAGGACGGCTTCAATCAGCCCCAGCATTTT.

This clonotype was seen ten or more times. The chain joins TRBV5-1 to TRBJ2-7, with 7 bases aligning to TRBD1. Germline V gene lookup returns CDR1 SGHRS and CDR2 YFSETQ. CDR3 length: 16 residues. Losses at the gene ends were 1 base for V and 0 bases for J; bases not matched to a gene: 7. CDR3 bases: TGCGCCAGCAGCTTGAGGGGGCCCCCAAGCTCCTACGAGCAGTACTTC. It encodes CASSLRGPPSSYEQYF.

By sample fraction, this clonotype is medium-sized. This chain joins TRBV30 and TRBJ1-4, with no clear D. Per the germline V gene, CDR1 is GTSNPN and CDR2 is SVGIG (reference sequence). V lost 1 base and J lost 9, with 9 bases in between. The CDR3 is made up of 12 amino acids. CDR3 residues: CAWSGPKQKLFF. The CDR3 DNA reads TGTGCCTGGAGTGGTCCCAAGCAAAAACTGTTTTTT. The variable domain in full, with the rest retrieved from reference TRBV30 and TRBJ1-4, is SQTIHQWPATLVQPVGSPLSLECTVEGTSNPNLYWYRQAAGRGLQLLFYSVGIGQISSEVPQNLSASRPQDRQFILSSKKLLLSDSGFYLCAWSGPKQKLFFGSGTQLSVL.

The sample holds many counts of this clonotype. The chain employs TRBV6-2 or TRBV6-3 and TRBJ2-7; 8 bases agree with TRBD1. Unmatched junction bases numbered 11, after V lost 10 bases and J lost 3 bases. Germline-derived CDR1 and CDR2 are MNHEY and SVGEGT. The CDR3 consists of 14 residues. Here the CDR3 DNA reads TGTGCCACCGAGTCGGACAGGGAAGGCTACGAGCAGTACTTC. Protein sequence: CATESDREGYEQYF.

This clonotype was picked up a small number of times. V gene TRBV7-8 combines with J gene TRBJ1-6, with 9 bases fitting TRBD1. J was trimmed by 10 bases and V by 5 bases; bases with no gene match: 6. The CDR3 is made up of 14 amino acids. Germline V lookup: CDR1 SGHVS, CDR2 FQNEAQ. The DNA for the CDR3 is TGTGCCAGCAGCCTGGACAGGGGTCGCTCACCCCTCCACTTT. It codes for CASSLDRGRSPLHF.

This clonotype showed up many times. This chain uses TRBV5-8 with TRBJ2-1; D possibly matches TRBD1 or TRBD2 (5 bases each). Germline-derived CDR1 and CDR2 are SGHTS and YDEGEE. Trimming pared 3 bases from V and 10 bases from J, leaving 20 bases between. The CDR3 has 15 amino acids. CDR3 nucleotides: TGTGCCAGCAGCTCCCCGGGACGGCTGATGTCAGAGCAGTTCTTC. This codes for CASSSPGRLMSEQFF.

This clonotype was recorded many times. The rearrangement links TRBV21-1 to TRBJ1-2. TRBV21-1 is a pseudogene locus. This CDR3 region has 10 residues. CDR3 in DNA: TGTGCCAGCACCCGAGATGGCTACACCTTC. Translation gives CASTRDGYTF.

The table lists this clonotype with many counts. The CDR3 region is CASRGLAGANTGELFF. CDR3 bases: TGTGCCAGTAGGGGACTAGCGGGGGCGAACACCGGGGAGCTGTTTTTT. The chain employs TRBV19 and TRBJ2-2; 14 bases are shared with TRBD2. The V gene's germline CDR1 is LNHDA and CDR2 SQIVND (reference sequence). CDR3 size: 16 residues. V shed 6 bases, J shed 0 bases, and the junction held 0 bases outside the gene matches.

The gene calls are TRBV19 and TRBJ2-1; 9 bases map to TRBD2. The germline V gene encodes CDR1 LNHDA and CDR2 SQIVND (reference sequence). The CDR3 consists of 16 residues. V shed 2 bases and J 8 bases; nucleotides not matched to a gene: 10. CDR3 sequence reads: CASSISGAGGLDEQFF. The CDR3 DNA reads TGTGCCAGTAGTATAAGTGGGGCGGGAGGGTTGGATGAGCAGTTCTTC. The full variable domain, its missing parts supplied by reference TRBV19 and TRBJ2-1, is DGGITQSPKYLFRKEGQNVTLSCEQNLNHDAMYWYRQDPGQGLRLIYYSQIVNDFQKGDIAEGYSVSREKKESFPLTVTSAQKNPTAFYLCASSISGAGGLDEQFFGPGTRLTVL.

This clonotype has at least ten counts. The V gene is TRBV6-1, the J gene TRBJ1-1; no clear D gene. Germline CDR1 and CDR2: MNHNS and SASEGT. V was pared by 1 base and J by 3 bases, with 6 bases between. The CDR3 is made up of 13 amino acids. CDR3 amino acids: CASSEEGHTEAFF. CDR3 DNA: TGTGCCAGCAGTGAAGAAGGACACACTGAAGCTTTCTTT.

This clonotype was counted at least ten times. The chain links TRBV20-1 to TRBJ1-5; D remains unclear. In germline, CDR1 is DFQATT, CDR2 SNEGSKA (reference sequence). The CDR3 is 13 amino acids. V shed 7 bases and J shed 3 bases, with 13 bases lying between them. The CDR3 bases are TGCAGTGTCACGACCGACCCCAATCAGCCCCAGCATTTT. Protein product: CSVTTDPNQPQHF.

This clonotype was seen a few times. The chain joins TRBV7-9 to TRBJ2-1; 9 bases match TRBD1. The germline CDR1 and CDR2 sequences are SEHNR and FQNEAQ (reference sequence). J was trimmed by 4 bases and V by 4 bases; bases with no gene match: 5. CDR3 size: 15 residues. CDR3 amino acids: CASSSLQGAYNEQFF. As DNA, the CDR3 is TGTGCCAGCAGCTCCCTACAGGGGGCATACAATGAGCAGTTCTTC. The entire variable domain, with the rest obtained from reference TRBV7-9 and TRBJ2-1, is as follows: DTGVSQNPRHKITKRGQNVTFRCDPISEHNRLYWYRQTLGQGPEFLTYFQNEAQLEKSRLLSDRFSAERPKGSFSTLEIQRTEQGDSAMYLCASSSLQGAYNEQFFGPGTRLTVL.

The chain is built from TRBV6-5 and TRBJ1-1; tentatively, D is TRBD1 (6 bases). The CDR3 is 14 amino acids. The V gene's germline CDR1 is MNHEY and CDR2 SVGAGI. V was clipped by 5 bases and J by 0 bases, with 10 bases between them. The chain's CDR3 is CASSLGHLNTEAFF. The CDR3 nucleotides are TGTGCCAGCAGTCTGGGACATCTGAACACTGAAGCTTTCTTT.